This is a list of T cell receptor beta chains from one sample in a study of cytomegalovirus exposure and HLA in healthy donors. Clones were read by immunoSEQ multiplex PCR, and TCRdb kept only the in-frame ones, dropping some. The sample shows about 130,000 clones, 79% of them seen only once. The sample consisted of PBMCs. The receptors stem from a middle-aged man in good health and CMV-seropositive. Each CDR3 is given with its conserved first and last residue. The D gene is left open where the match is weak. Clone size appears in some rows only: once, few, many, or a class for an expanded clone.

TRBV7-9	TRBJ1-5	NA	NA	TGTTCCAGCAGCCCAACAGGTCAGCCCCAGCATTTT	CSSSPTGQPQHF
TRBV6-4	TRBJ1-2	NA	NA	TGTGCCAGCAGTGACTCGTGGGGGCTGAAGGGCTACACCTTC	CASSDSWGLKGYTF
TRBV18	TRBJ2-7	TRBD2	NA	TGTGCCAGCTCACTCGGGGGAGGGCTCGGGCACGAGCAGTACTTC	CASSLGGGLGHEQYF
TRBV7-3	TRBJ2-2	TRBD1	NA	TGTGCCAGCACCCGGGACAGGGGTACCGGGGAGCTGTTTTTT	CASTRDRGTGELFF
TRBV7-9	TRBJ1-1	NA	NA	TGTGCCAGCAGCTCAAGGACAGATATGAACACTGAAGCTTTCTTT	CASSSRTDMNTEAFF
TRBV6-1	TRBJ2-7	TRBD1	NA	TGTGCCAGCAGGGACAGGGGGCCTGGGGAGCAGTACTTC	CASRDRGPGEQYF
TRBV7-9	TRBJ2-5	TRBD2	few	TGTGCCAGCAGCCCGCTCCGGGACTACTTAGAGACCCAGTACTTC	CASSPLRDYLETQYF
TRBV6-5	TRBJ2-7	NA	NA	TGTGCCAGCAGTTACCAGGGGGGCTACGAGCAGTACTTC	CASSYQGGYEQYF
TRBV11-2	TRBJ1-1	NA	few	TGTGCCAGCAGCTCGCGGGACGACAGTGCTGAAGCTTTCTTT	CASSSRDDSAEAFF
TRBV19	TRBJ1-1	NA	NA	TGTGCCAGTAGTATAGGGCCGCGGGAGAACACTGAAGCTTTCTTT	CASSIGPRENTEAFF
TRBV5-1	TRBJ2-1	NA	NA	TGCGCCAGCAGCTGGACAACTAGCAGCAATGAGCAGTTCTTC	CASSWTTSSNEQFF
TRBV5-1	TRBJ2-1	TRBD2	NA	TGCGCCAGCAGCGGGACTAGCTCCTACAATGAGCAGTTCTTC	CASSGTSSYNEQFF
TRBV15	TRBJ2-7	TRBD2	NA	TGTGCCACCAGCAGAGATAAGGCTAGCGGATACTCCTACGAGCAGTACTTC	CATSRDKASGYSYEQYF
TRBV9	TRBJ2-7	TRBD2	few	TGTGCCAGCAGCGTAGGGACTAGCGGAACCGTGGAGCAGTACTTC	CASSVGTSGTVEQYF
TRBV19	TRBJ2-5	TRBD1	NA	TGTGCCAGCGCCGGGACAGGGATCCAGACCCAGTACTTC	CASAGTGIQTQYF
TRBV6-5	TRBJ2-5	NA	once	TGTGCCAGCAGGCTTCAGGGGCGGGAGACCCAGTACTTC	CASRLQGRETQYF
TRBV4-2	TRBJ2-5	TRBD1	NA	TGTGCCAGCAGCCAACCAGGACAGGGGGTCAAAGAGACCCAGTACTTC	CASSQPGQGVKETQYF
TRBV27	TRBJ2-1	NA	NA	TGTGCCAGCAGGAAGACGACTAGCTCCTACAATGAGCAGTTCTTC	CASRKTTSSYNEQFF
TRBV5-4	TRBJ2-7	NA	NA	TGTGCCAGCAGACCAGACAGCTTCTCCTACGAGCAGTACTTC	CASRPDSFSYEQYF
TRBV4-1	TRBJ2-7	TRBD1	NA	TGCGCCAGCAGCCAAGGGAGACAGGGGAGCTCCTACGAGCAGTACTTC	CASSQGRQGSSYEQYF
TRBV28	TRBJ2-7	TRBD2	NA	TGTGCCAGCAGGGGAATTAGCGGGACCGCCGAAGATTATTCCTACGAGCAGTACTTC	CASRGISGTAEDYSYEQYF
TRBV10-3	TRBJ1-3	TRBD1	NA	TGTGCCATCAGCGTCGTCCCGGGACAGGACCCGTTCTCTGGAAACACCATATATTTT	CAISVVPGQDPFSGNTIYF
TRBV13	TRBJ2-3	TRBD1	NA	TGTGCCAGCAGAAGACAGGGCCCAGATACGCAGTATTTT	CASRRQGPDTQYF
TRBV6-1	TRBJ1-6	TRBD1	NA	TGTGCCAGCAGTCCCGGGACAGGCCTCCATTCACCCCTCCACTTT	CASSPGTGLHSPLHF
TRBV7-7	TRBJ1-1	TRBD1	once	TGTGCCAGCAGCCCGGGACAGGGGTCGGGTGAAGCTTTCTTT	CASSPGQGSGEAFF
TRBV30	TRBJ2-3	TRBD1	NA	TGTGCCTACATAAGGGGGCCCTTCACAGATACGCAGTATTTT	CAYIRGPFTDTQYF
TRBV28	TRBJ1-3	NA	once	TGTGCCAGCACCGAGCGAAACACCATATATTTT	CASTERNTIYF
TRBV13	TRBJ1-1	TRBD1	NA	TGTGCCAGCAGCCCGAGTCCAGGGGGACCCATGAACACTGAAGCTTTCTTT	CASSPSPGGPMNTEAFF
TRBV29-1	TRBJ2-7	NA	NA	TGCAGCGTTGTAGTGACCTACGAGCAGTACTTC	CSVVVTYEQYF
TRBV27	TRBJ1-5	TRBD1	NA	TGTGCCAGCAGTCTCACAGGGGGGGGTCAGCCCCAGCATTTT	CASSLTGGGQPQHF
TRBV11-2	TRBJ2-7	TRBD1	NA	TGTGCCAGCAGCTTCGCGGACAGGTCCTACGAGCAGTACTTC	CASSFADRSYEQYF
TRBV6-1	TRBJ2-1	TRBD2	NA	TGTGCCAGCAGCCCCGGGACTAGCGGGACCAATGAGCAGTTCTTC	CASSPGTSGTNEQFF
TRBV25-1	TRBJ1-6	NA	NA	TGTGCCAGCAGTGACAGGGTCGGCTATAATTCACCCCTCCACTTT	CASSDRVGYNSPLHF
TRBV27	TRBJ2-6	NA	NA	TGTGCCAGCAGTTTAGGAGGGAATGGGGCCAACGTCCTGACTTTC	CASSLGGNGANVLTF
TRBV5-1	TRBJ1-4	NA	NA	TGCGCCAGCAGCTTGGTCGGTGGTAATGAAAAACTGTTTTTT	CASSLVGGNEKLFF
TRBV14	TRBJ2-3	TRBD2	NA	TGTGCCAGCAGCCAGAGGATGACTAGCGGGGGCACAGATACGCAGTATTTT	CASSQRMTSGGTDTQYF
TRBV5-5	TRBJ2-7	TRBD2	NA	TGTGCCAGCAGCGGGGGACTAGCGGAAGCCTACGAGCAGTACTTC	CASSGGLAEAYEQYF
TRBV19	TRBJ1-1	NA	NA	TGTGCCAGTAGTTCACAGGGTTTTGGGACTGAAGCTTTCTTT	CASSSQGFGTEAFF
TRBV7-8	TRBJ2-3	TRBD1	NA	TGTGCCAGCAGACCAGGGGGCGGGACAATAAGCACAGATACGCAGTATTTT	CASRPGGGTISTDTQYF
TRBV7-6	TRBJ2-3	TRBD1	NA	TGTGCCAGCAGCCCCGGGACAGCGAGCACAGATACGCAGTATTTT	CASSPGTASTDTQYF
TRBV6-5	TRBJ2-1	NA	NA	TGTGCCAGCAGTTATTCCGCGGGGGCGAGGGAGAATGAGCAGTTCTTC	CASSYSAGARENEQFF
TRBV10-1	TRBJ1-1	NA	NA	TGCGCCAGCAGTGAGGGAGGGGCCGGCAACACTGAAGCTTTCTTT	CASSEGGAGNTEAFF
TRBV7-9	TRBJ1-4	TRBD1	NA	TGTGCCAGCAGCCAGCACGGGACAGGGGACGAAAAACTGTTTTTT	CASSQHGTGDEKLFF
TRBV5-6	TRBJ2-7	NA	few	TGTGCCAGCAGCTTGGGGGGGGGCACTTCGGGACAAAAATCCTACGAGCAGTACTTC	CASSLGGGTSGQKSYEQYF
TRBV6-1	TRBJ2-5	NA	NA	TGTGCCAGCAGTGGGACAGCGGAGACCCAGTACTTC	CASSGTAETQYF
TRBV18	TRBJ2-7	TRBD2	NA	TGTGCCAGCTCACCAGTAGCGGGAGGTTCCTACGAGCAGTACTTC	CASSPVAGGSYEQYF
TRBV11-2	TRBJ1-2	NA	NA	TGTGCCAGCAGCTTAGTGGCCGCTGCCTATGGCTACACCTTC	CASSLVAAAYGYTF
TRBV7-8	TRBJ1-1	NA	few	TGTGCCAGCAGCCATCTAATGAACACTGAAGCTTTCTTT	CASSHLMNTEAFF
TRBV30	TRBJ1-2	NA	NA	TGTGCCTGGGGGGCGAACAGCCGTGACACCTTC	CAWGANSRDTF
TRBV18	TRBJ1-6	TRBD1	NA	TGTGCCAGCTCACCGACGGGACAGGGTTTACGCTCACCCCTCCACTTT	CASSPTGQGLRSPLHF